This note documents a single T cell receptor beta chain sequence. Ten or more counts support this clonotype. It lacks a known antigen. Base qualities were left out, and no much larger clone turns up one base away. Graves' hyperthyroidism was defined as stable when no progression to ophthalmopathy occurred over 18 months of follow-up. Hyperthyroidism patients were newly diagnosed, had a disease duration of under 2 months, and were aged 18 to 65 years. Any patient with an uncontrolled infection, another autoimmune disease, pregnancy or lactation was excluded. Clinical symptoms, serum thyroxine and TRAb, thyroid ultrasound, and orbital computed tomography formed the basis for the diagnoses. Ficoll-Paque density gradient centrifugation was used to isolate PBMCs from about 10 ml of fresh peripheral blood. Total RNA was extracted using Trizol reagent, and RNA quality was assessed on an Agilent 2100 Bioanalyzer.

Amplification of TCR beta CDR3 regions was carried out from RNA transcripts. The TCR CDR3 was subjected to a first round of RT-PCR using the HTBI primer set and the Qiagen OneStep RT-PCR kit. Libraries were constructed in a second round of multiplex PCR, after which size selection and purification were performed. Sequencing of the libraries was done on an Illumina HiSeq2000 using paired-end 100 bp reads. In the paper's pipeline: SOAPnuke was used to process the raw data, removing reads that contained adapters or uncalled bases, had a mean Phred below 15, or lacked an exact match to the constant primer or identifier. COPE v1.2.5 was used to merge high-quality paired reads, and clonotypes were defined as unique nucleotide sequences. MiTCR v1.1 was used to align clonotypes to the IMGT TRBV, TRBD and TRBJ reference segments. Analysis was restricted to V-J combinations with a frequency above 0.0001, which covered over 98% of repertoires. A TCS score was defined as the ratio between F50 (clonal expansion) and ExV (chaos), using BLOSUM62-based TCRdist between CDR3 peptides within each V-J. Welch's t-statistics and random forest reduced roughly 500 V-J features to around 14, which were used in a naive Bayes classifier (R e1071). The similarity between thyroid and blood repertoires was quantified using the Morisita-Horn index. TCRdb trimmed public reads at Q25 via fastp, called clones via MiXCR and kept in-frame beta chains. Here each entry gathers all rows of one CDR3 protein and keeps the most common genes and DNA. The V and J calls, along with clone size, are taken from TCRdb and not from the paper's own processing. This sample comprises 600,000 to 800,000 distinct CDR3 sequences, just over 35% of them detected only once. Clones ranked in the top ten supply less than 40% of the sample.

This record comes from a study of T cells in Graves' hyperthyroidism and ophthalmopathy (dated 2019 in TCRdb). About the study as a whole: Peripheral blood was collected at initial diagnosis, before any treatment. The roughly 90 discovery patients were divided at random into training and test sets in a 7:3 ratio. Whether ophthalmopathy could be predicted prospectively was tested in an independent validation cohort made up of roughly 19 hyperthyroidism patients plus 17 patients who later progressed to ophthalmopathy. In six Graves' hyperthyroidism patients, the study also compared T-cell repertoires from thyroid tissue with T-cell repertoires from blood. According to the paper, TCR Vbeta CDR3 sequencing was carried out on more than 120 peripheral blood samples, which came from approximately 41 ophthalmopathy, around 74 hyperthyroidism and approximately 17 progressor patients. To identify TCR V-J signatures that set the groups apart, the researchers used a discovery cohort of about a hundred patients, made up of fewer than 50 with Graves' ophthalmopathy and 57 with stable Graves' hyperthyroidism. After blood sampling, hyperthyroidism patients were treated with methimazole at a starting dose of 30 mg daily, and ophthalmopathy patients were treated with high-dose intravenous methylprednisolone. Study-level results and caveats: Blood samples also contained most of the expanded thyroid clonotypes (frequency above 0.001), which suggests that blood repertoires may reflect thyroid immune responses. A model built on a 13 V-J signature distinguished ophthalmopathy from stable hyperthyroidism, reaching about 89% sensitivity and around 82% specificity in cross-validation and 80%/75% in testing. Sample size was not statistically predetermined, and investigators were not blinded to group allocation. In validation, the model predicted progression to ophthalmopathy a median of roughly 6.2 months before onset, with around 70% sensitivity and about 75% specificity.

Trimming costs V 3 bases and J 3 bases, and their ends lie 6 bases apart. Reading the germline V gene gives CDR1 ENHRY and CDR2 SYGVKD. The CDR3 goes from the cysteine to the phenylalanine over 12 residues. The retained sequence is limited to the CDR3, 36 bases, with the frame set at the first base. Sequenced: blood. This receptor was identified in a woman between 40 and 50 years old with Graves' hyperthyroidism. In this chain, TRBV10-3 is recombined with TRBJ2-7; a confident D gene designation cannot be given. The CDR3 protein sequence reads: CAISDRSYEQYF. The DNA sequence is as follows: TGTGCCATCAGTGACAGGAGCTACGAGCAGTACTTC.